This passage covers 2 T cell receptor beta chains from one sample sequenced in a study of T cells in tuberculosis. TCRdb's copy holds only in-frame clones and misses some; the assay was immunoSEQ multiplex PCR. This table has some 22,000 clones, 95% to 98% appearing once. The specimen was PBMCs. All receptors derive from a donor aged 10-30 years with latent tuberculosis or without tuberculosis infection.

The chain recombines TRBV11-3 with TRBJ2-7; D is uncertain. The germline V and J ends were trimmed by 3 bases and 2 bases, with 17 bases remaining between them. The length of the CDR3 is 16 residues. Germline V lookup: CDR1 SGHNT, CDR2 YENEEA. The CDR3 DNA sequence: TGTGCCAGCAGCTTCCATGGGCAGAAGAATACCTACGAGCAGTACTTC. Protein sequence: CASSFHGQKNTYEQYF.

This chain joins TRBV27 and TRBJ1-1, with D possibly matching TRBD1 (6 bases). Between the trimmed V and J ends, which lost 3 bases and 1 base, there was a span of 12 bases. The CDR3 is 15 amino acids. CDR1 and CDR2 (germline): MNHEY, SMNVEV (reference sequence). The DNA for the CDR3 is TGTGCCAGCAGTTTTATTCGAGGGGGGAACACTGAAGCTTTCTTT. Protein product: CASSFIRGGNTEAFF.